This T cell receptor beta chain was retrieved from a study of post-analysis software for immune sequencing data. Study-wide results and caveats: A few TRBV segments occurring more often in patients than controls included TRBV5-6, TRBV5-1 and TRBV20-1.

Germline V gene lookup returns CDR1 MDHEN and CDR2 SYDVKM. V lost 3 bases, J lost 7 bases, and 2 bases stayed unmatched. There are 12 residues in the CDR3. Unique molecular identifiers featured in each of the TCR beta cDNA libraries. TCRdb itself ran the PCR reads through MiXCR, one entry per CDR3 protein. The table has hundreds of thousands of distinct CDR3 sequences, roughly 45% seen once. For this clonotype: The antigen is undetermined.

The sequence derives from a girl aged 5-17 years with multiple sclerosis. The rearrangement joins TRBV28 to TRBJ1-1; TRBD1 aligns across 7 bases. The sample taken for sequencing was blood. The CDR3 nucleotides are TGTGCCAGCAGTTTCGGACAGGATGAAGCTTTCTTT. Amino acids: CASSFGQDEAFF.